This TCR beta chain comes out of a study of blood T cell repertoires in COVID-19. Across the whole study: From the United States, Italy and Spain came samples of acute and convalescent COVID-19.

The method was immunoSEQ multiplex PCR; TCRdb's version includes in-frame clones alone and lacks a portion of them. The profile shows approximately 230,000 clones, about 86% of them singletons. Everyone who took part was roughly 18 to 90 years old, and they came from 24 US areas. The CDR3 runs to 13 residues. The V end lost 7 bases, the J end lost 1 base, and 11 bases lay between the germline ends. Looked up from germline, CDR1 is SQVTM and CDR2 is ANQGSEA. The chain joins TRBV29-1 to TRBJ1-3, with a weak D call TRBD1 (6 bases). The origin of this receptor is a woman aged 50 to 60 with acute COVID-19. The sequenced sample was PBMCs or T cells enriched from blood (not recorded which). This CDR3 reads CSATTGSGNTIYF. The CDR3 DNA follows: TGCAGCGCTACCACAGGGTCTGGAAACACCATATATTTT.